This TCR beta chain was retrieved from a study of control samples from healthy donors and cancer patients. Using immunoSEQ multiplex PCR, the repertoire was profiled, and TCRdb retains in-frame clones only, with some absent. The sample contains around 170,000 clones, about 94% of which appear only once. This CDR3 spans 16 amino acids. Trimming stripped 0 bases from V and 5 bases from J, with 16 bases between. The germline V gene has CDR1 LGHNA and CDR2 YSLEER. V usage is TRBV4-3 and J usage is TRBJ1-1, with D unclear. The receptor's source is a young woman in good health. The sample was blood. CDR3: CASSQDGRGGKTEAFF. CDR3 bases: TGCGCCAGCAGCCAAGATGGGCGGGGAGGAAAAACTGAAGCTTTCTTT.